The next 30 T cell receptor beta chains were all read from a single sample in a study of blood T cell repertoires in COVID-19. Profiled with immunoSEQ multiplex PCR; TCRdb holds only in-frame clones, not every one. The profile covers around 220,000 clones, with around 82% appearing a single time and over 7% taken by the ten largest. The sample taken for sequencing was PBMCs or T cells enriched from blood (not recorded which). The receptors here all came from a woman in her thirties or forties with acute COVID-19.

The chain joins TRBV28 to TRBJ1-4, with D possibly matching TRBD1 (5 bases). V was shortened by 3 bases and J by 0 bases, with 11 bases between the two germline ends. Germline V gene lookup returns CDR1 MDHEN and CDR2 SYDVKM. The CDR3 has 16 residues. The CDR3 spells CASSFIQGATNEKLFF. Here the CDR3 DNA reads TGTGCCAGCAGTTTCATCCAGGGCGCAACTAATGAAAAACTGTTTTTT.

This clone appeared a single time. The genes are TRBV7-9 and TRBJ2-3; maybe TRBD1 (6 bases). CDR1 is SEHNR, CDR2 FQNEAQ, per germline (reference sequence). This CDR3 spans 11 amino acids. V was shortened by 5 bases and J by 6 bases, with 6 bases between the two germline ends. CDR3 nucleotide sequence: TGTGCCAGCAGCCAGGGGGATACGCAGTATTTT. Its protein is CASSQGDTQYF. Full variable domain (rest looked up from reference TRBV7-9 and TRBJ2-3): DTGVSQNPRHKITKRGQNVTFRCDPISEHNRLYWYRQTLGQGPEFLTYFQNEAQLEKSRLLSDRFSAERPKGSFSTLEIQRTEQGDSAMYLCASSQGDTQYFGPGTRLTVL.

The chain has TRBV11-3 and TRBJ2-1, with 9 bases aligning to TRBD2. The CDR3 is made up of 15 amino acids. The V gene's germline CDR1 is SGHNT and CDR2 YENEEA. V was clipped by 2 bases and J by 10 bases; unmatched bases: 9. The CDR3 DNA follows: TGTGCCAGCAGCTTACTAGGTGGGACTAGCAGCGAGCAGTTCTTC. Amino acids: CASSLLGGTSSEQFF.

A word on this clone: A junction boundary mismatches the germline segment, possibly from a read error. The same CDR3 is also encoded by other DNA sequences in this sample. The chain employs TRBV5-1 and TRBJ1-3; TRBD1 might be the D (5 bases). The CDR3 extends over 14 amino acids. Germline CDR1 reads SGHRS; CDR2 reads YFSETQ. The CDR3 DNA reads TGCGCTAGCAGCCCCCGGGGGGCTGGAAACACCATATATTTT. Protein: CASSPRGAGNTIYF.

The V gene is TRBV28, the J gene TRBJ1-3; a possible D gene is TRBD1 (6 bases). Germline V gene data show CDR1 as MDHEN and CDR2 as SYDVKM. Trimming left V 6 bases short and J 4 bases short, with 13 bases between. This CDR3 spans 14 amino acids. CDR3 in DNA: TGTGCCAGCAGGATTGGGGGCCAGGGAAACACCATATATTTT. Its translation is CASRIGGQGNTIYF.

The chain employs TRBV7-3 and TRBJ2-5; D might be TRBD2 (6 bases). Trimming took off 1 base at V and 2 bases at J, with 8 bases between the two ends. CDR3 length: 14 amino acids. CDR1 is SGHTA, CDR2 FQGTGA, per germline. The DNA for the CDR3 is TGTGCCAGCAGCTTAATGCGGGGTCAAGAGACCCAGTACTTC. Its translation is CASSLMRGQETQYF.

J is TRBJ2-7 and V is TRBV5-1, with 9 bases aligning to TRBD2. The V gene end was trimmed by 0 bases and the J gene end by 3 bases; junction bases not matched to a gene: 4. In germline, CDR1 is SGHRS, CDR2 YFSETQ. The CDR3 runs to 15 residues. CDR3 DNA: TGCGCCAGCAGCTTGGAACCTAGCGGGATCTACGAGCAGTACTTC. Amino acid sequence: CASSLEPSGIYEQYF.

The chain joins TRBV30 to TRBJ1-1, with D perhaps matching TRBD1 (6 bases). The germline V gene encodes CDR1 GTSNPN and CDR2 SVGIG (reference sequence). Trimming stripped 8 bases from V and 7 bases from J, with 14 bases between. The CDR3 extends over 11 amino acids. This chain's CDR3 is CARDRINEAFF. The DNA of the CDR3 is TGTGCCAGAGACAGGATAAATGAAGCTTTCTTT. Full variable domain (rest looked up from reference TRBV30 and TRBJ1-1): SQTIHQWPATLVQPVGSPLSLECTVEGTSNPNLYWYRQAAGRGLQLLFYSVGIGQISSEVPQNLSASRPQDRQFILSSKKLLLSDSGFYLCARDRINEAFFGQGTRLTVV.

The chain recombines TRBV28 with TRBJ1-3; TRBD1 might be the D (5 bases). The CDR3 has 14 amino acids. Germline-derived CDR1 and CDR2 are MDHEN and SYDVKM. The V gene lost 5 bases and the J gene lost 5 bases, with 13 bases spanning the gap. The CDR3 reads CASSADRRRNTIYF. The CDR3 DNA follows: TGTGCCAGCAGTGCCGACAGAAGGAGAAACACCATATATTTT.

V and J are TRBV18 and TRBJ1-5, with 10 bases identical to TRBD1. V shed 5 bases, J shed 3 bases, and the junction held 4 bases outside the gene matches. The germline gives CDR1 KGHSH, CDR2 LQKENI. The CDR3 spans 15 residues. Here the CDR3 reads CASSAGTGVNQPQHF. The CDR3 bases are TGTGCCAGCTCAGCCGGGACAGGGGTCAATCAGCCCCAGCATTTT.

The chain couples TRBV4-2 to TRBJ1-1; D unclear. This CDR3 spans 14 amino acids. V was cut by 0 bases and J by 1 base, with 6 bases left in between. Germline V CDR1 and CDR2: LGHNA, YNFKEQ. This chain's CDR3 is CASSQEAGNTEAFF. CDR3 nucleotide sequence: TGTGCCAGCAGCCAAGAGGCAGGGAACACTGAAGCTTTCTTT.

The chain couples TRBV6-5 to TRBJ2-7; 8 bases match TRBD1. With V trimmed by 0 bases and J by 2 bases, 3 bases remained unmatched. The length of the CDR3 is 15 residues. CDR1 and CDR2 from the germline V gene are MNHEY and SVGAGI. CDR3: CASSYSQGATYEQYF. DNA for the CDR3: TGTGCCAGCAGTTACTCGCAGGGGGCAACCTACGAGCAGTACTTC.

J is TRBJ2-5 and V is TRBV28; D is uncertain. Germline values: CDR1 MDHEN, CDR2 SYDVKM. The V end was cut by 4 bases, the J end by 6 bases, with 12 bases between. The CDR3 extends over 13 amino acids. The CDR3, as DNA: TGTGCCAGCAGTTCTCCTCCCTCCCAGACCCAGTACTTC. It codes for CASSSPPSQTQYF.

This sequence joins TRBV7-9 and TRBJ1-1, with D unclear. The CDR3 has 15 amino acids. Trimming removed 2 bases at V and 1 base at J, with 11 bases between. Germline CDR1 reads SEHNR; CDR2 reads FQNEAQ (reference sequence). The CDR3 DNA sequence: TGTGCCAGCAGCTTATTAGGCGCGGAGAACACTGAAGCTTTCTTT. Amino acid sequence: CASSLLGAENTEAFF.

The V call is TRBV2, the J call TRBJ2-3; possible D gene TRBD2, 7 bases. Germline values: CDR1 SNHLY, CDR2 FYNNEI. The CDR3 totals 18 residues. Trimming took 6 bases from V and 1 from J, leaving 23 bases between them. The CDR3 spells CASRKGFLGGRGTDTQYF. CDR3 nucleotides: TGTGCCAGCAGGAAGGGTTTTTTGGGGGGGCGTGGCACAGATACGCAGTATTTT.

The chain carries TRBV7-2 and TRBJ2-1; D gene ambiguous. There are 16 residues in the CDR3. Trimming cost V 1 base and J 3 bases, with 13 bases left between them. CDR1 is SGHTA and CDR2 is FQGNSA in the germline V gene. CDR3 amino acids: CASSLGPRSFYNEQFF. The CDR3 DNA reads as TGTGCCAGCAGCTTAGGGCCCAGATCCTTCTACAATGAGCAGTTCTTC.

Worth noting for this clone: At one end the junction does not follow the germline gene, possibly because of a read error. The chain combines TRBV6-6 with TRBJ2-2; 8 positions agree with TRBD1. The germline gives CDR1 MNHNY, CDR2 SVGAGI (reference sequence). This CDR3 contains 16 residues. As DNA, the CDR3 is TGTGCCAGCAGTGACTCGCGACAGGGGACGATCGGGGAGCTGTTTTTT. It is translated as CASSDSRQGTIGELFF.

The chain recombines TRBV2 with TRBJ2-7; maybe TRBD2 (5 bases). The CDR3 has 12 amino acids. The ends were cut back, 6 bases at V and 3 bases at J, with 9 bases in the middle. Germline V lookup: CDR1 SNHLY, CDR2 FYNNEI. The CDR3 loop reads CASSGEGYEQYF. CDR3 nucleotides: TGTGCCAGCAGCGGAGAGGGCTACGAGCAGTACTTC.

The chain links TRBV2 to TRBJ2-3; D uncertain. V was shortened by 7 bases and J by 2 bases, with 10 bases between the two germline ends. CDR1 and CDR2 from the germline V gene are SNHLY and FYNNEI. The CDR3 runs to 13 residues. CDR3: CASTDGYTDTQYF. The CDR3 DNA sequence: TGTGCCAGCACAGACGGGTACACAGATACGCAGTATTTT.

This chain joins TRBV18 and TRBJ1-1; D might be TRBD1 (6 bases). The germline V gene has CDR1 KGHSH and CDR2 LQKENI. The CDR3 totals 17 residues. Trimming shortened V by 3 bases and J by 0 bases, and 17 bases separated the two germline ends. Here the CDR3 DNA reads TGTGCCAGCTCACCTTACGACAGGATTATCATGAACACTGAAGCTTTCTTT. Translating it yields CASSPYDRIIMNTEAFF.

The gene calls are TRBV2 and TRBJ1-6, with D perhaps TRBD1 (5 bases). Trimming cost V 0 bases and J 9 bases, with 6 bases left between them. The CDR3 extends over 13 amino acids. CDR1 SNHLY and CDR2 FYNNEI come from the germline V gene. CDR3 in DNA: TGTGCCAGCAGTGAAGCGCAGGGTTCACCCCTCCACTTT. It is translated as CASSEAQGSPLHF.

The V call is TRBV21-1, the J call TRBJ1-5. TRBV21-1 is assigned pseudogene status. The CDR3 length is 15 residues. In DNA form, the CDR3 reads TGTGCCAGCAGCCCCGGGCGGGGAGCTGGTCAGCCCCAGCATTTT. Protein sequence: CASSPGRGAGQPQHF.

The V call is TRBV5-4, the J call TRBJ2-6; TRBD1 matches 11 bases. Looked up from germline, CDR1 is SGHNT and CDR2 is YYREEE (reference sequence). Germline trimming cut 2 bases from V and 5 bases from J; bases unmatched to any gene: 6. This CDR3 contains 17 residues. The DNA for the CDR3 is TGTGCCAGCAGCTTTGGGACAGGGGGGGCTCGGGCCAACGTCCTGACTTTC. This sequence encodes CASSFGTGGARANVLTF.

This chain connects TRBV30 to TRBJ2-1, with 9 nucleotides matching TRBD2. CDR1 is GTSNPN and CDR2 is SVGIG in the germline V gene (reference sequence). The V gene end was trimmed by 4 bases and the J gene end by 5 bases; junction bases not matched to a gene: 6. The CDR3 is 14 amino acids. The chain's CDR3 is CAWTGLARNNEQFF. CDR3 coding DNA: TGTGCCTGGACCGGACTAGCGAGAAACAATGAGCAGTTCTTC.

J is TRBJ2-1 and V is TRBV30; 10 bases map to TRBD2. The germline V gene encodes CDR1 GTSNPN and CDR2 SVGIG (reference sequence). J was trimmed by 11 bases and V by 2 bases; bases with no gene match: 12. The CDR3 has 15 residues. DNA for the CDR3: TGTGCCTGGAGTAGTTCGGCTAGCGGGAGATGGAAGCAGTTCTTC. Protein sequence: CAWSSSASGRWKQFF.

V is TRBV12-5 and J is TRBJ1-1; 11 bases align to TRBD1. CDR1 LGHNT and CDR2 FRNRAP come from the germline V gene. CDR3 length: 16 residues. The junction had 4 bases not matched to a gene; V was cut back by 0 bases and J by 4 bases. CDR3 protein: CASGLVLGQGATEAFF. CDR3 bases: TGTGCTAGTGGTTTGGTACTCGGACAGGGGGCCACTGAAGCTTTCTTT.

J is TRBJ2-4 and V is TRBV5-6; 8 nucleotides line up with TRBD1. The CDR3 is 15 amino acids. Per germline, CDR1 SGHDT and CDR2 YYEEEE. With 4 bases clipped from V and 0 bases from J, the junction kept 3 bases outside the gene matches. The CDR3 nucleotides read TGTGCCAGCAGCCCCGACAGGGGAGCCAAAAACATTCAGTACTTC. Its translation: CASSPDRGAKNIQYF.

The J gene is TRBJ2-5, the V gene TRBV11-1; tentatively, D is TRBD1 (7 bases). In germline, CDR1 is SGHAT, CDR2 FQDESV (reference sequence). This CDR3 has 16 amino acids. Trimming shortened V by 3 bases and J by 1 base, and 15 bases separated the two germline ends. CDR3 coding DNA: TGTGCCAGCAGCTTCCCACGACAGGGACTCCAAGAGACCCAGTACTTC. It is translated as CASSFPRQGLQETQYF.

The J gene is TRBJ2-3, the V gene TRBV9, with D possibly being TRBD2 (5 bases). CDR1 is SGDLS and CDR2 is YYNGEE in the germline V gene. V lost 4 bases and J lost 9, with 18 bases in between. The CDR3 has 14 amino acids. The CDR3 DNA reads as TGTGCCAGCAGCTCCAGAGGGAATCTTAGGACGCAGTATTTT. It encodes CASSSRGNLRTQYF.

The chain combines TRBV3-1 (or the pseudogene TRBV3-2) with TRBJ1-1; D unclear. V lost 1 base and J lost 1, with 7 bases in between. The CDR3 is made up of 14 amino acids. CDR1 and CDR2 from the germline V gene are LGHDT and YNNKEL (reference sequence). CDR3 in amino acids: CASSQVGANTEAFF. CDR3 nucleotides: TGTGCCAGCAGCCAAGTCGGAGCGAACACTGAAGCTTTCTTT.